Presented here are 27 T cell receptor beta chains from one specimen sequenced in a study of monozygotic twins with inflammatory bowel disease. TCRdb re-called the 5' RACE reads; every CDR3 protein appears as one record, without DNA. Its clone listing holds some 160,000 distinct CDR3 sequences. Material for sequencing was blood. The receptors here all came from a human donor with ulcerative colitis or Crohn's disease, or a healthy co-twin of an affected twin (not recorded which).

This chain joins TRBV20-1 and TRBJ1-5; TCRdb gives TRBD1 as the D gene, but with no DNA this cannot be confirmed. Per the germline V gene, CDR1 is DFQATT and CDR2 is SNEGSKA (reference sequence). The CDR3 extends over 14 amino acids. Here the CDR3 reads CSARIGGRNQPQHF.

The CDR3 protein is CASSPLAGAYNEQFF. V is TRBV18 and J is TRBJ2-1; without DNA, the TCRdb call of TRBD2 cannot be checked. This CDR3 contains 15 residues. Germline V gene data show CDR1 as KGHSH and CDR2 as LQKENI.

The chain employs TRBV30 and TRBJ2-2; the D call of TRBD1 rests on TCRdb alone, since no DNA is present to check it. The CDR3 loop spans 13 amino acids. Germline V CDR1 and CDR2: GTSNPN, SVGIG (reference sequence). The CDR3 reads CACPRGLTGELFF. The whole variable domain, remainder taken from reference TRBV30 and TRBJ2-2, is SQTIHQWPATLVQPVGSPLSLECTVEGTSNPNLYWYRQAAGRGLQLLFYSVGIGQISSEVPQNLSASRPQDRQFILSSKKLLLSDSGFYLCACPRGLTGELFFGEGSRLTVL.

The chain carries TRBV18 and TRBJ1-5. Germline-derived CDR1 and CDR2 are KGHSH and LQKENI. The length of the CDR3 is 13 residues. This CDR3 reads CASSDSMSQPQHF.

V usage is TRBV20-1 and J usage is TRBJ1-1. The CDR3 is 11 amino acids. Per the germline V gene, CDR1 is DFQATT and CDR2 is SNEGSKA (reference sequence). The CDR3 loop is CSAAPGTEAFF.

This chain links TRBV3-1 with TRBJ2-7; TCRdb designates TRBD1, a call that cannot be tested without DNA. Germline CDR1 and CDR2: LGHDT and YNNKEL (reference sequence). The CDR3 contains 15 residues. The CDR3 reads CASSQLPGPSYEQYF.

The V and J genes are TRBV14 and TRBJ2-5; the TCRdb call, TRBD2, lacks DNA for checking. The CDR3 totals 15 residues. Germline values: CDR1 SGHDN, CDR2 FVKESK. CDR3 region: CASSQRLAEQETQYF.

V is TRBV20-1 and J is TRBJ1-1. CDR1 and CDR2 from the germline V gene are DFQATT and SNEGSKA (reference sequence). This CDR3 has 14 amino acids. The CDR3 loop reads CSADEGSLRTEAFF.

The chain links TRBV29-1 to TRBJ2-7; TCRdb gives TRBD2 as the D gene, but with no DNA this cannot be confirmed. The CDR3 runs to 16 residues. The V gene's germline CDR1 is SQVTM and CDR2 ANQGSEA. CDR3 amino acids: CSVEDRGTSGSYEQYF.

The chain links TRBV20-1 to TRBJ2-5. In germline, CDR1 is DFQATT, CDR2 SNEGSKA (reference sequence). The CDR3 extends over 12 amino acids. The CDR3 sequence is CSARSQQETQYF.

The rearrangement links TRBV5-1 to TRBJ1-2. This CDR3 has 13 amino acids. In germline, CDR1 is SGHRS, CDR2 YFSETQ. The CDR3: CASSPRPDYGYTF.

This chain joins TRBV10-3 and TRBJ1-2; the D gene TCRdb calls, TRBD1, cannot be checked with no DNA. The CDR3 length is 16 residues. From germline, CDR1 is ENHRY and CDR2 SYGVKD. The CDR3 is CAISADRSNANYGYTF.

The J gene is TRBJ1-5, the V gene TRBV16; no DNA is available, so the TRBD1 call from TCRdb remains unchecked. CDR1 is KGHSY and CDR2 is FQNENV in the germline V gene. CDR3 length: 16 amino acids. The chain's CDR3 is CASSQTGSLGFQPQHF.

The J gene is TRBJ1-1, the V gene TRBV4-1. The CDR3 runs 15 residues. The germline gives CDR1 MGHRA, CDR2 YSYEKL. CDR3 loop: CASSQDSVGDTEAFF.

The V call is TRBV7-3, the J call TRBJ2-7; TCRdb indicates TRBD1, and absent DNA this call remains unverified. Germline V gene data show CDR1 as SGHTA and CDR2 as FQGTGA. The CDR3 has 15 residues. The CDR3 is CASSLDPGRSYEQYF.

V usage is TRBV11-2 and J usage is TRBJ2-1; TCRdb returns TRBD1, unconfirmable since there is no DNA. The CDR3 has 16 amino acids. Germline-derived CDR1 and CDR2 are SGHAT and FQNNGV. The CDR3 loop reads CASSLVWGTLSNEQFF.

The chain carries TRBV5-5 and TRBJ2-3. CDR3 length equals 18 residues. CDR1 and CDR2 (germline): SGHKS, YYEKEE (reference sequence). The CDR3 spells CASSLGSKLLWSTDTQYF.

J is TRBJ1-2 and V is TRBV20-1; lacking DNA, the TRBD1 call made by TCRdb goes unchecked. Per germline, CDR1 DFQATT and CDR2 SNEGSKA (reference sequence). The CDR3 contains 13 residues. CDR3 in amino acids: CSARDTWTGGYTF.

The J gene is TRBJ2-5, the V gene TRBV7-7; TCRdb picks TRBD1, but there is no DNA to check that call. This CDR3 is built from 16 residues. Germline lookup yields CDR1 SSHAT and CDR2 FNYEAQ (reference sequence). The CDR3 spells CASSPVGQGAGETQYF.

The rearrangement uses TRBV5-1 and TRBJ1-1. Germline V CDR1 and CDR2: SGHRS, YFSETQ. This CDR3 spans 15 amino acids. This CDR3 reads CASSLVAGEATEAFF.

The chain couples TRBV15 to TRBJ2-7; the TCRdb call, TRBD1, lacks DNA for checking. The CDR3 covers 16 residues. Germline CDR1 is LNHNV and CDR2 is YYDKDF (reference sequence). CDR3 sequence: CATSRDQRQGIDEQYF. The full variable domain, rest sourced from reference TRBV15 and TRBJ2-7, is DAMVIQNPRYQVTQFGKPVTLSCSQTLNHNVMYWYQQKSSQAPKLLFHYYDKDFNNEADTPDNFQSRRPNTSFCFLDIRSPGLGDTAMYLCATSRDQRQGIDEQYFGPGTRLTVT.

The gene calls are TRBV20-1 and TRBJ1-5; TCRdb reports TRBD1, a call that lacks DNA to check it against. The CDR3 is made up of 14 amino acids. Germline CDR1 and CDR2: DFQATT and SNEGSKA (reference sequence). CDR3 region: CSARTQGTSQPQHF.

This chain joins TRBV5-1 and TRBJ2-3. Germline loops: CDR1 SGHRS, CDR2 YFSETQ. The CDR3 loop spans 12 amino acids. The CDR3: CASSLDTATQYF.

CDR3 region: CASSFTGGIYNEQFF. The chain links TRBV12-3 or TRBV12-4 to TRBJ2-1; TCRdb picks TRBD1, but there is no DNA to check that call. This CDR3 has 15 residues.

The chain has TRBV28 and TRBJ2-1; TCRdb's D call of TRBD2 is untestable without DNA. This CDR3 is 18 amino acids long. CDR1 is MDHEN and CDR2 is SYDVKM in the germline V gene. CDR3 region: CASSSGLAGPPPYNEQFF.

The V call is TRBV18, the J call TRBJ1-5. CDR1 and CDR2 from the germline V gene are KGHSH and LQKENI. The CDR3 runs 14 residues. CDR3: CASSPEGAGQPQHF.

V usage is TRBV7-3 and J usage is TRBJ2-5; no DNA is available, so the TRBD2 call from TCRdb remains unchecked. Germline V gives CDR1 SGHTA, CDR2 FQGTGA. This CDR3 has 14 amino acids. CDR3 residues: CASSLGPSQETQYF. The full variable domain, rest sourced from reference TRBV7-3 and TRBJ2-5, is GAGVSQTPSNKVTEKGKYVELRCDPISGHTALYWYRQSLGQGPEFLIYFQGTGAADDSGLPNDRFFAVRPEGSVSTLKIQRTERGDSAVYLCASSLGPSQETQYFGPGTRLLVL.